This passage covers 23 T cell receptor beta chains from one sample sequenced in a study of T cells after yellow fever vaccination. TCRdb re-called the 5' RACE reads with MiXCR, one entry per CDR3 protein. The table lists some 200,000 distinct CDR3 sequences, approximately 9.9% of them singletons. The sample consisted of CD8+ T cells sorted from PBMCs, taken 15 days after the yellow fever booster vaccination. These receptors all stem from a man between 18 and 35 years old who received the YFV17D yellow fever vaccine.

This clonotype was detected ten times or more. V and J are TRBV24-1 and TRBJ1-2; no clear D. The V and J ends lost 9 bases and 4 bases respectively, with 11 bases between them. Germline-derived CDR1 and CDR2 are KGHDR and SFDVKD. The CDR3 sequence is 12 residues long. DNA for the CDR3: TGTGCCACCGGCGACGGGAGCTATGGCTACACCTTC. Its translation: CATGDGSYGYTF.

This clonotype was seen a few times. The CDR3 here is CAWSVSDLTNEKLFF. The CDR3, as DNA: TGTGCCTGGAGTGTATCCGACCTGACGAATGAAAAACTGTTTTTT. The J gene is TRBJ1-4, the V gene TRBV30; the D is unclear. Germline V gives CDR1 GTSNPN, CDR2 SVGIG (reference sequence). V was clipped by 0 bases and J by 5 bases, with 13 bases between them. This CDR3 has 15 amino acids.

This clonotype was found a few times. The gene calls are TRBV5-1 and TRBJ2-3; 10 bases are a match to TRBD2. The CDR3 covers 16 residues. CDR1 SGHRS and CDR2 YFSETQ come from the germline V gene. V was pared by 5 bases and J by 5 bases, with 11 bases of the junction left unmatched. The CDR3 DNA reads TGCGCCAGCAGATCAGGTCTAGCGGGGGACGTAGATACGCAGTATTTT. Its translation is CASRSGLAGDVDTQYF.

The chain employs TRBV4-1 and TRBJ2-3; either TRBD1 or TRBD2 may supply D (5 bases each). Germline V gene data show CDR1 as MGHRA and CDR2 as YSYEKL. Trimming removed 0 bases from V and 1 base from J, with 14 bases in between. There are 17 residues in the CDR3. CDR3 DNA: TGCGCCAGCAGCCAAGATGGGGGATCGGGCCGCACAGATACGCAGTATTTT. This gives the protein CASSQDGGSGRTDTQYF.

CDR3: CASSQIHLAKNIQYF. The DNA for the CDR3 is TGTGCCAGCAGCCAAATACACCTAGCCAAAAACATTCAGTACTTC. V usage is TRBV5-6 and J usage is TRBJ2-4; D not certain. Trimming took 4 bases from V and 0 from J, leaving 11 bases between them. The CDR3 length is 15 residues. The germline V gene has CDR1 SGHDT and CDR2 YYEEEE.

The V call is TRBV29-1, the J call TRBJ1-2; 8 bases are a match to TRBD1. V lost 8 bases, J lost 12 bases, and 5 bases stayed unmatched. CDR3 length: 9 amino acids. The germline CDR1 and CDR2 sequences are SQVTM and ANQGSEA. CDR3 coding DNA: TGCAGCCCTGGACAGGGAAACACCTTC. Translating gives CSPGQGNTF.

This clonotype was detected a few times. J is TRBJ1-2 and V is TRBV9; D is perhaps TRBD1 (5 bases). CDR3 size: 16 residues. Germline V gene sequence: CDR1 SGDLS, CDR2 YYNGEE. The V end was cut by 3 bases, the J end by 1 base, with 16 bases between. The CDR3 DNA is TGTGCCAGCAGCGCCTTTATAAAGGACAATAACTATGGCTACACCTTC. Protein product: CASSAFIKDNNYGYTF.

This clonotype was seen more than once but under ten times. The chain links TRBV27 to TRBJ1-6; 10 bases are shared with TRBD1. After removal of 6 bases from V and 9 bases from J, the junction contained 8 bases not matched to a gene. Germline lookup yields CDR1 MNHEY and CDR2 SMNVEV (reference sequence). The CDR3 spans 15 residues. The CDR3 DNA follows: TGTGCCAGCAGGTCCCCGGGACAGGGGAGTTCACCCCTCCACTTT. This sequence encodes CASRSPGQGSSPLHF.

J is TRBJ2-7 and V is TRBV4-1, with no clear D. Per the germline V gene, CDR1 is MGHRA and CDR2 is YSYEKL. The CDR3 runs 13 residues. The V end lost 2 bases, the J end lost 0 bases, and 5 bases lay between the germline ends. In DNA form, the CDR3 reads TGCGCCAGCAGCCAAAGGGTCTCCTACGAGCAGTACTTC. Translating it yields CASSQRVSYEQYF.

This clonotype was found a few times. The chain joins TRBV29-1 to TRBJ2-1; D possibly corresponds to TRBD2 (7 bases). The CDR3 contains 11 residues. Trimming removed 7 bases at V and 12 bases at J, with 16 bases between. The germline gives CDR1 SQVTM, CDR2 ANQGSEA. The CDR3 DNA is TGCAGCGCAGGGGAGGGGCAGGGGCAGTTCTTC. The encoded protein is CSAGEGQGQFF.

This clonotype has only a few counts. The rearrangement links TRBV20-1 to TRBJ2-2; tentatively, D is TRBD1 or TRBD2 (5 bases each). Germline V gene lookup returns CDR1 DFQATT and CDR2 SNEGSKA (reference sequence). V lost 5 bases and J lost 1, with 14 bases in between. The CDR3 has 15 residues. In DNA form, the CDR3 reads TGCAGTGCTCTAGCTGGGGGTTTGAACACCGGGGAGCTGTTTTTT. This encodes CSALAGGLNTGELFF.

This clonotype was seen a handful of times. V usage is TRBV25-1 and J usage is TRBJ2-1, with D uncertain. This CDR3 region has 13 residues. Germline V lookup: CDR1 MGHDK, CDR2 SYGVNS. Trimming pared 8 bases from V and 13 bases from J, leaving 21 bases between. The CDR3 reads CASPEDRIGPQFF. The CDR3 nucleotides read TGTGCCAGCCCTGAGGACCGCATCGGCCCCCAGTTCTTC.

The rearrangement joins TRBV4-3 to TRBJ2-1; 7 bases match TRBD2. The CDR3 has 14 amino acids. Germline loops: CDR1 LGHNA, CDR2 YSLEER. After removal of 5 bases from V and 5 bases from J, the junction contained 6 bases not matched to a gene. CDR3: CASSIAGLDNEQFF. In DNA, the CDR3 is TGCGCCAGCAGCATAGCGGGCCTGGACAATGAGCAGTTCTTC.

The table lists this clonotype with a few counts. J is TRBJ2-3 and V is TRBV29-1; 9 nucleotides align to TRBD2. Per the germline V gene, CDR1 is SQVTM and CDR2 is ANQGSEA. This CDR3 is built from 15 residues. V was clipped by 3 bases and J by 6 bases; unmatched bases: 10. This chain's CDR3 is CSVDLAGREYDTQYF. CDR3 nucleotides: TGCAGCGTTGACCTAGCGGGGCGGGAATATGATACGCAGTATTTT.

The CDR3 coding sequence is TGTGCCAGCAGCTTAGCGGTGACAGGAGGGAATTCACCCCTCCACTTT. This encodes CASSLAVTGGNSPLHF. The V and J genes are TRBV7-9 and TRBJ1-6; D is possibly TRBD1 (6 bases). This CDR3 region has 16 residues. Germline V gene data show CDR1 as SEHNR and CDR2 as FQNEAQ (reference sequence). The ends were cut back, 0 bases at V and 7 bases at J, with 13 bases in the middle.

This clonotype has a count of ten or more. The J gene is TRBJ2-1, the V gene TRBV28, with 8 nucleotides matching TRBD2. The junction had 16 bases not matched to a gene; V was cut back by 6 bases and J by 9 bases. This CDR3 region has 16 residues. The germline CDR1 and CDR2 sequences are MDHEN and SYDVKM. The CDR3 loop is CASSSEGGRGVGEQFF. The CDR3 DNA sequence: TGTGCCAGCAGCTCAGAGGGGGGGCGGGGGGTCGGTGAGCAGTTCTTC. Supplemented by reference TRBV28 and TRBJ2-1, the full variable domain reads DVKVTQSSRYLVKRTGEKVFLECVQDMDHENMFWYRQDPGLGLRLIYFSYDVKMKEKGDIPEGYSVSREKKERFSLILESASTNQTSMYLCASSSEGGRGVGEQFFGPGTRLTVL.

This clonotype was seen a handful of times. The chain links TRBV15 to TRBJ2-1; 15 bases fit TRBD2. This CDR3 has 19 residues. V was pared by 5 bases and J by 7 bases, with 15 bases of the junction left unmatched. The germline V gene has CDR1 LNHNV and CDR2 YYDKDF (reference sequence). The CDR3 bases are TGTGCCACCAGCGTCCCGGGACTAGCGGGGGGCCCAATGGGTAATGAGCAGTTCTTC. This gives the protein CATSVPGLAGGPMGNEQFF.

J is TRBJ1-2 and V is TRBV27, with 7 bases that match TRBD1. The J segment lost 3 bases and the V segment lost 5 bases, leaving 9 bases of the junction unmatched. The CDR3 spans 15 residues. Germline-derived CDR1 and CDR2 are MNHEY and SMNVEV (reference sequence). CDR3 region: CASSHRTGSDYGYTF. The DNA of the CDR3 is TGTGCCAGCAGTCACCGGACAGGATCCGACTATGGCTACACCTTC.

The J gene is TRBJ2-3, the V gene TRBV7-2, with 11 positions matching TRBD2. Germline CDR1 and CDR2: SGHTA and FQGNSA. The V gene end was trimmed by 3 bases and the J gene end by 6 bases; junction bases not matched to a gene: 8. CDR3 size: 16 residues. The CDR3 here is CASSFLAGGPIDTQYF. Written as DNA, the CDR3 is TGTGCCAGCAGCTTCTTAGCGGGGGGGCCGATTGATACGCAGTATTTT.

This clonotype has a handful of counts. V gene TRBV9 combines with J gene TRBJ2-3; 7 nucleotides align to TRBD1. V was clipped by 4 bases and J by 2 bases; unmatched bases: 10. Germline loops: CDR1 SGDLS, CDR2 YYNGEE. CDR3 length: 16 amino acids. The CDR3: CASSLRPGTVTDTQYF. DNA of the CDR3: TGTGCCAGCAGCCTACGACCCGGGACAGTCACAGATACGCAGTATTTT.

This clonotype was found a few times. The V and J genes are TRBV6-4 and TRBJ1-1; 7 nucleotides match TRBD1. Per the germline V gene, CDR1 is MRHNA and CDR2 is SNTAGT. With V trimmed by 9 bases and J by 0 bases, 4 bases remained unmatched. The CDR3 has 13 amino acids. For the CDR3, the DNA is TGTGCCAGTAAGCAGGGGGTGAACACTGAAGCTTTCTTT. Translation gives CASKQGVNTEAFF.

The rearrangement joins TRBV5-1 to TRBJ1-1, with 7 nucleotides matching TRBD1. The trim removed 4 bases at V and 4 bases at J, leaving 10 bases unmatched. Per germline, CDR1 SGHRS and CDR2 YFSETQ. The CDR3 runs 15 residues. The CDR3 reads CASSPRTGGTTEAFF. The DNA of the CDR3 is TGCGCCAGCAGCCCTAGGACAGGAGGGACCACTGAAGCTTTCTTT.

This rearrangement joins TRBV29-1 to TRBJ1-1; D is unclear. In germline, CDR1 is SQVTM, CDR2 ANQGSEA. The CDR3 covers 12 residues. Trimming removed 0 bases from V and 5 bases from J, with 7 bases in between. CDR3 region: CSVEDLGTEAFF. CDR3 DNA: TGCAGCGTTGAAGATTTGGGAACTGAAGCTTTCTTT.